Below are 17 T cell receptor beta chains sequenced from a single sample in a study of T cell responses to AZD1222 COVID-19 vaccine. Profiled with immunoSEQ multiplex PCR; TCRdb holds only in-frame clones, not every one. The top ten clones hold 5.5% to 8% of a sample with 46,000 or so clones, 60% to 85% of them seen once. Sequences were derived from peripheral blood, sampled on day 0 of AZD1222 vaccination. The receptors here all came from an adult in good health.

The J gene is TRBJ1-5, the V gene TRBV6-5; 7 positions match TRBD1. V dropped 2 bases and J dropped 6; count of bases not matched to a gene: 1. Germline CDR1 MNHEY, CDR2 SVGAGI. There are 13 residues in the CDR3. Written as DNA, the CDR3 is TGTGCCAGCAGTTACGACAGGGCTCAGCCCCAGCATTTT. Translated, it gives CASSYDRAQPQHF.

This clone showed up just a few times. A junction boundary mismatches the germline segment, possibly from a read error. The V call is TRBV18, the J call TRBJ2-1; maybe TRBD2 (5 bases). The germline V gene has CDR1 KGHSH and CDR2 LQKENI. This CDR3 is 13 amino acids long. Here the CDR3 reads CASSPPSRAPFVF. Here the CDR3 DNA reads TGTGCCAGCTCACCACCATCGCGGGCCCCCTTCGTCTTC.

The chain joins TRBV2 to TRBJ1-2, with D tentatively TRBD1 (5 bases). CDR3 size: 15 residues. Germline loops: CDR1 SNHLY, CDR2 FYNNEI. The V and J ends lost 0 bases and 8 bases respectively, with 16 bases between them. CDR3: CASSEASGGKGGYTF. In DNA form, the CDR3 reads TGTGCCAGCAGTGAAGCGTCTGGGGGGAAAGGGGGCTACACCTTC.

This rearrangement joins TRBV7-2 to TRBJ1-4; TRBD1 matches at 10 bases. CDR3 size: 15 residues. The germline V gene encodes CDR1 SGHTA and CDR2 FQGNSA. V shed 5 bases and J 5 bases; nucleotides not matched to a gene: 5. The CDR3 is CASSLRQGANEKLFF. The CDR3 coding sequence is TGTGCCAGCAGCCTCCGACAGGGGGCGAATGAAAAACTGTTTTTT.

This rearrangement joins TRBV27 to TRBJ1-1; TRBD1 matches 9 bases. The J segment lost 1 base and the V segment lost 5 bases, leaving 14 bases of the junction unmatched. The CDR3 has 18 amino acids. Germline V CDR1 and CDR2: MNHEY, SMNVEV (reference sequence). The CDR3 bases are TGTGCCAGCAGTATCAACCGTCCCGGGACAGGGAAGAACACTGAAGCTTTCTTT. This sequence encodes CASSINRPGTGKNTEAFF.

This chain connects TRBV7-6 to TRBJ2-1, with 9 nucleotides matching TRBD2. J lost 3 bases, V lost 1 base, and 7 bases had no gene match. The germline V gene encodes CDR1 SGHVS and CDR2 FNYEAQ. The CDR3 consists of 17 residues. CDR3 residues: CASSLVSSGGNYNEQFF. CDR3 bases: TGTGCCAGCAGCTTAGTATCGAGCGGGGGGAACTACAATGAGCAGTTCTTC.

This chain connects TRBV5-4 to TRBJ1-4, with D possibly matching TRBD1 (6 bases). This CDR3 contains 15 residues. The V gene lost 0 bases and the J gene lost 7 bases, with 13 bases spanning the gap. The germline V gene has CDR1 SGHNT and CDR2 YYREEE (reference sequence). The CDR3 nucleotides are TGTGCCAGCAGCTTGGATCCAGGGGCCCGTGAAAAACTGTTTTTT. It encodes CASSLDPGAREKLFF.

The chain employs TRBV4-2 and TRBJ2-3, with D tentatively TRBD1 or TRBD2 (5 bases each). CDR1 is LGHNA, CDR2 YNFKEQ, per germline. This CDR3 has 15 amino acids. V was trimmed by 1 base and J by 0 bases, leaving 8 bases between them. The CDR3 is CASSQVGASTDTQYF. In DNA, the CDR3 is TGTGCCAGCAGCCAAGTCGGGGCTAGCACAGATACGCAGTATTTT.

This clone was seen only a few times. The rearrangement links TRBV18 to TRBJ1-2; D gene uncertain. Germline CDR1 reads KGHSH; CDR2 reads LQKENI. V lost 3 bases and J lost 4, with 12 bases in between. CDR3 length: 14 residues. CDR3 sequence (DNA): TGTGCCAGCTCACCGGAGTCCCTCTCCTATGGCTACACCTTC. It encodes CASSPESLSYGYTF. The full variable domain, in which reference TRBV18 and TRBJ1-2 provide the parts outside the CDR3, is NAGVMQNPRHLVRRRGQEARLRCSPMKGHSHVYWYRQLPEEGLKFMVYLQKENIIDESGMPKERFSAEFPKEGPSILRIQQVVRGDSAAYFCASSPESLSYGYTFGSGTRLTVV.

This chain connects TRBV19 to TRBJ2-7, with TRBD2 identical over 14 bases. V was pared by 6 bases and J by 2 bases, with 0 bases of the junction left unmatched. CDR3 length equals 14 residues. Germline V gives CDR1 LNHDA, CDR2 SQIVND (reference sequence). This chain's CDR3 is CASRGLAGAYEQYF. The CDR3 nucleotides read TGTGCCAGTAGGGGACTAGCGGGGGCCTACGAGCAGTACTTC.

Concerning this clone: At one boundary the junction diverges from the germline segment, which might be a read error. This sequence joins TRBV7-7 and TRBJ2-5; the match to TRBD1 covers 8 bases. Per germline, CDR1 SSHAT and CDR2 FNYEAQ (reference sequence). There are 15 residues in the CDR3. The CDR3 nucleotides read TGTGCTAGCAGCTTAGTGGACAGGGATGGCGAGACCCAGTACTTC. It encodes CASSLVDRDGETQYF.

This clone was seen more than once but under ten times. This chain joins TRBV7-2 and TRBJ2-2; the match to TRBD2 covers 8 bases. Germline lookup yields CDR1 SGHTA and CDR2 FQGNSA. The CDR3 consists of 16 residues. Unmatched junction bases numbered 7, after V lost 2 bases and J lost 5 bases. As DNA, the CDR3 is TGTGCCAGCAGCTTATGGAGCGGGGGTAGGACCGGGGAGCTGTTTTTT. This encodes CASSLWSGGRTGELFF.

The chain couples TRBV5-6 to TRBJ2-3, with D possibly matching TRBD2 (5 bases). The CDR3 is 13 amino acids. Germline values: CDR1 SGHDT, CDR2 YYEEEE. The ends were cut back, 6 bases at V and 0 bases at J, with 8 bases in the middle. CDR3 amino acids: CASNEGSTDTQYF. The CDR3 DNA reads TGTGCCAGCAATGAGGGTAGCACAGATACGCAGTATTTT. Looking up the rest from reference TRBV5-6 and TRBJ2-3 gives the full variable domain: DAGVTQSPTHLIKTRGQQVTLRCSPKSGHDTVSWYQQALGQGPQFIFQYYEEEERQRGNFPDRFSGHQFPNYSSELNVNALLLGDSALYLCASNEGSTDTQYFGPGTRLTVL.

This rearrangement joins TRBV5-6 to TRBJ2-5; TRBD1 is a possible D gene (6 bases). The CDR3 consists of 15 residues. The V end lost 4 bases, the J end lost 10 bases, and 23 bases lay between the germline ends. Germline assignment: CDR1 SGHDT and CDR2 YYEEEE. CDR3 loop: CASSRTDSSRGGQYF. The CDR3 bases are TGTGCCAGCAGCCGGACGGACTCCTCCAGAGGGGGCCAGTACTTC.

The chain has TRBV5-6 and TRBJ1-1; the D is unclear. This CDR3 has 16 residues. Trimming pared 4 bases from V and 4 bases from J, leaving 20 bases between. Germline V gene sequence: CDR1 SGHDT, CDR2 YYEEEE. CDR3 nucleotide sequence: TGTGCCAGCAGCCAAACAATTAGAGGTATGGGCACTGAAGCTTTCTTT. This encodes CASSQTIRGMGTEAFF.

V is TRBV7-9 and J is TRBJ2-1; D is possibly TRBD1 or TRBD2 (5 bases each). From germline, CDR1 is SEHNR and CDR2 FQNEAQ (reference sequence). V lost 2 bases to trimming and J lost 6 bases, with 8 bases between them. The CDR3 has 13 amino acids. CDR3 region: CASSLLRGNEQFF. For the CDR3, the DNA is TGTGCCAGCAGCTTACTGAGGGGCAATGAGCAGTTCTTC.

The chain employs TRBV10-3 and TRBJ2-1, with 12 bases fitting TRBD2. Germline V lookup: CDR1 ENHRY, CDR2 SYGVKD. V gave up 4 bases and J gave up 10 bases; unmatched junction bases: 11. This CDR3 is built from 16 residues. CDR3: CAISAQPSGRAGEQFF. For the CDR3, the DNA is TGTGCCATCAGTGCCCAACCTAGCGGGAGGGCCGGAGAGCAGTTCTTC.